This T cell receptor beta chain is from a study of T cells in Graves' hyperthyroidism and ophthalmopathy. It was RNA transcripts that yielded the amplified TCR beta CDR3 regions. The HTBI primer set served for first-round RT-PCR of the TCR CDR3. One entry per CDR3 protein, called by TCRdb with MiXCR from the multiplex PCR reads. The repertoire holds about 50,000 distinct CDR3 sequences, with about 50% as singletons. For ophthalmopathy patients, the Clinical Activity Score was at least 3 and the NOSPECS grade at least 4; duration was under 3 months. It was uncontrolled infection, other autoimmune disease, pregnancy or lactation that excluded patients. After removal of 2 bases from V and 5 bases from J, the junction contained 12 bases not matched to a gene. CDR1 is SGHNT and CDR2 is YYREEE in the germline V gene (reference sequence). The CDR3 has 16 residues.

The chain carries TRBV5-4 and TRBJ2-5; 7 positions match TRBD2. The sequenced sample consisted of blood. This clonotype was sampled from a woman aged 30 to 39 with Graves' ophthalmopathy. The CDR3 sequence is CASSFWGGRPGETQYF. As DNA, the CDR3 is TGTGCCAGCAGCTTTTGGGGGGGGAGGCCAGGGGAGACCCAGTACTTC.